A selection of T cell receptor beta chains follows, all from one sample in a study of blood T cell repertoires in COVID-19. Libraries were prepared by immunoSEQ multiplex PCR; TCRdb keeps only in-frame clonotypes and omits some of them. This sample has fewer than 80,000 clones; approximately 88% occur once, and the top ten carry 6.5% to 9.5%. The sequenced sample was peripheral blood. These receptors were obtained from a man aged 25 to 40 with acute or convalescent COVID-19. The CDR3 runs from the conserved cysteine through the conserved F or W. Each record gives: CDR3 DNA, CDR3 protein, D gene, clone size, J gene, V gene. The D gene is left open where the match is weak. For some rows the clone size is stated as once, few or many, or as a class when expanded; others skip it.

CDR3nt: TGCGCCAGCAGCTCGGATAGGACTAGTTTTAGTGAGCAGTTCTTC; CDR3aa: CASSSDRTSFSEQFF; d_gene: TRBD2; abundance: -; j_gene: TRBJ2-1; v_gene: TRBV4-1
CDR3nt: TGCAGTGCTAGTTGGCAATCTAACTATGGCTACACCTTC; CDR3aa: CSASWQSNYGYTF; d_gene: -; abundance: -; j_gene: TRBJ1-2; v_gene: TRBV20-1
CDR3nt: TGTGCCAGCAGTTACTCGATTCCCCCGACAGTTTCGACAGATACGCAGTATTTT; CDR3aa: CASSYSIPPTVSTDTQYF; d_gene: -; abundance: -; j_gene: TRBJ2-3; v_gene: TRBV6-2/TRBV6-3
CDR3nt: TGTGCCAGCAGACAACAGGAGAACACTGAAGCTTTCTTT; CDR3aa: CASRQQENTEAFF; d_gene: -; abundance: -; j_gene: TRBJ1-1; v_gene: TRBV6-5
CDR3nt: TGTGCCAGCACCCTACAGGGTCGGGTCGGAAAACTGTTTTTT; CDR3aa: CASTLQGRVGKLFF; d_gene: -; abundance: few; j_gene: TRBJ1-4; v_gene: TRBV28
CDR3nt: TGTGCCACCCCCGGGGGGGCCCACAATCAGCCCCAGCATTTT; CDR3aa: CATPGGAHNQPQHF; d_gene: -; abundance: -; j_gene: TRBJ1-5; v_gene: TRBV15
CDR3nt: TGCGCCAGCAGCGTACAGGGTGACTATGGCTACACCTTC; CDR3aa: CASSVQGDYGYTF; d_gene: -; abundance: -; j_gene: TRBJ1-2; v_gene: TRBV5-1
CDR3nt: TGTGCCAGCAGCCCTCGACTAGCGGGCTTGGGCGGGGAGCTGTTTTTT; CDR3aa: CASSPRLAGLGGELFF; d_gene: TRBD2; abundance: -; j_gene: TRBJ2-2; v_gene: TRBV11-2
CDR3nt: TGTGCCAGCTCACCAGACGGGGGACCCTATGGCTACACCTTC; CDR3aa: CASSPDGGPYGYTF; d_gene: -; abundance: -; j_gene: TRBJ1-2; v_gene: TRBV18
CDR3nt: TGTGCCAGCAGACTAGCGGGAGGGCCGGGCGAGCAGTACTTC; CDR3aa: CASRLAGGPGEQYF; d_gene: TRBD2; abundance: -; j_gene: TRBJ2-7; v_gene: TRBV2
CDR3nt: TGCGCCAGCAGCGCGACAGGGTTTGGAAACACCATATATTTT; CDR3aa: CASSATGFGNTIYF; d_gene: TRBD1; abundance: -; j_gene: TRBJ1-3; v_gene: TRBV5-1
CDR3nt: TGTGCCAGCAGTTTGGGACTAGCCAGTAGGGAGCTGTTTTTT; CDR3aa: CASSLGLASRELFF; d_gene: TRBD2; abundance: -; j_gene: TRBJ2-2; v_gene: TRBV6-2/TRBV6-3
CDR3nt: TGTGCCAGCAGTTACGGAGCACAGGCGGTTGAAGCTTTCTTT; CDR3aa: CASSYGAQAVEAFF; d_gene: -; abundance: -; j_gene: TRBJ1-1; v_gene: TRBV6-6
CDR3nt: TGTGCCAGCTCACCAGACAGCCCAAATTCACCCCTCCACTTT; CDR3aa: CASSPDSPNSPLHF; d_gene: -; abundance: -; j_gene: TRBJ1-6; v_gene: TRBV18
CDR3nt: TGTGCCTCCCGGTCCTCGATTGGAAACACCATATATTTT; CDR3aa: CASRSSIGNTIYF; d_gene: -; abundance: once; j_gene: TRBJ1-3; v_gene: TRBV5-6
CDR3nt: TGTGCCAGCAGTTCCAAGACTAGTCTCTCCTACGAGCAGTACTTC; CDR3aa: CASSSKTSLSYEQYF; d_gene: -; abundance: once; j_gene: TRBJ2-7; v_gene: TRBV27
CDR3nt: TGTGCCAGCAGCTTGGGGGGACACCCGTATCAGCCCCAGCATTTT; CDR3aa: CASSLGGHPYQPQHF; d_gene: -; abundance: -; j_gene: TRBJ1-5; v_gene: TRBV5-5
CDR3nt: TGCGCCAGCAGTACAGGGTTGTACGAGCAGTACTTC; CDR3aa: CASSTGLYEQYF; d_gene: -; abundance: once; j_gene: TRBJ2-7; v_gene: TRBV5-1
CDR3nt: TGTGCCAGCTTCCCGGGACAGAGCTCTGGAAACACCATATATTTT; CDR3aa: CASFPGQSSGNTIYF; d_gene: TRBD1; abundance: -; j_gene: TRBJ1-3; v_gene: TRBV6-5
CDR3nt: TGTGCCAGCTCATTATCAGGGAGGGGCGCTGAAGCTTTCTTT; CDR3aa: CASSLSGRGAEAFF; d_gene: -; abundance: -; j_gene: TRBJ1-1; v_gene: TRBV18
CDR3nt: TGTGCCAGCAGCCGTCAGCCCCAGCATTTT; CDR3aa: CASSRQPQHF; d_gene: -; abundance: -; j_gene: TRBJ1-5; v_gene: TRBV6-7
CDR3nt: TGCGCCAGCAGCTCCTCACAGGGAGCGCAGTTCTTC; CDR3aa: CASSSSQGAQFF; d_gene: -; abundance: -; j_gene: TRBJ2-1; v_gene: TRBV5-1
CDR3nt: TGTGCCAGCTCCCTCCGCCCAGGAGGGAGGGATGAAAAACTGTTTTTT; CDR3aa: CASSLRPGGRDEKLFF; d_gene: -; abundance: once; j_gene: TRBJ1-4; v_gene: TRBV19
CDR3nt: TGTGCCAGCAGCTTAACGGGATCCCCTACCGAGCAGTACTTC; CDR3aa: CASSLTGSPTEQYF; d_gene: -; abundance: -; j_gene: TRBJ2-7; v_gene: TRBV7-8